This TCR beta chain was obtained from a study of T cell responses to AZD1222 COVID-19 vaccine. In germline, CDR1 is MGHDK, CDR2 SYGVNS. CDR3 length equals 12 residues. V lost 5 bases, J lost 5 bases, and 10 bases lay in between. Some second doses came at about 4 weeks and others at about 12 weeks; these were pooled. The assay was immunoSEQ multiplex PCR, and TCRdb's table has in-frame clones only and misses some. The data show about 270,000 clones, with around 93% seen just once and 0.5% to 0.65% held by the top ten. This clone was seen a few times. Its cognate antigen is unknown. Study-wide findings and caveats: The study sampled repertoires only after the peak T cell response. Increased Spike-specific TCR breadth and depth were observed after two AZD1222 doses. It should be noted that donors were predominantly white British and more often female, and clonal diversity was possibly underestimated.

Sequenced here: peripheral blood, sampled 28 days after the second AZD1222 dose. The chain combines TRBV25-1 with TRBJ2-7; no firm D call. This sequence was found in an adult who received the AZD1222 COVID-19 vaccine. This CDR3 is CASSPQSHEQYF. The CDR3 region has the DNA TGTGCCAGCAGTCCACAATCCCACGAGCAGTACTTC.